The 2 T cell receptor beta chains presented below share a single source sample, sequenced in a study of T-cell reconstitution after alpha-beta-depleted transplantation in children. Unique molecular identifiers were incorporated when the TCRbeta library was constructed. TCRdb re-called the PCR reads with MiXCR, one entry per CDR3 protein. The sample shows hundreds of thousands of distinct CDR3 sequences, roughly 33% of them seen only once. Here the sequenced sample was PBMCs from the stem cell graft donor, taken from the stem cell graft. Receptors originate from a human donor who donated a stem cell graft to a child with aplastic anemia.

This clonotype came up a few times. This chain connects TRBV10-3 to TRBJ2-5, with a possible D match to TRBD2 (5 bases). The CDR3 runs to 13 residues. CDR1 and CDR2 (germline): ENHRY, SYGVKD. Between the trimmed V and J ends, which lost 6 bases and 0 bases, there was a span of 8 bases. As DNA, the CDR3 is TGTGCCATCAGCAGGCGGGACCAAGAGACCCAGTACTTC. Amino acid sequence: CAISRRDQETQYF.

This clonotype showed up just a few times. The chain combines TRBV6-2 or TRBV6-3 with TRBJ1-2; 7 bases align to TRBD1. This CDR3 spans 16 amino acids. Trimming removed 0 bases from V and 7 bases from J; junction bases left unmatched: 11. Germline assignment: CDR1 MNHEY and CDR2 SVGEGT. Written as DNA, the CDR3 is TGTGCCAGCAGTTACTCGATCCGCGACAGGGAGGTTGGCTACACCTTC. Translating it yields CASSYSIRDREVGYTF.